One and the same sample provided the 14 T cell receptor beta chains below, sequenced in a study of Ad26.COV2.S vaccination and SARS-CoV-2 variants. Treatment specified: about 20 received Ad26.COV2.S at low or high dose, single or two shots; about five received placebo; per-sample allocation not given. The study sampled participants on day 63 after the first vaccine or placebo injection. Libraries were prepared by immunoSEQ multiplex PCR; TCRdb keeps only in-frame clonotypes and omits some of them. The data show roughly 420,000 clones, 89% seen once. Sequenced here: peripheral blood, sampled in a trial of Ad26.COV2.S vaccine versus placebo. The source is a person between 18 and 65 years old who received the Ad26.COV2.S COVID-19 vaccine or a placebo.

This clone turned up a few times. The chain has TRBV4-3 and TRBJ1-6, with 8 bases matching TRBD1. The CDR3 is 17 residues long. Trimming cost V 1 base and J 7 bases; bases outside gene matches: 9. Germline CDR1 and CDR2: LGHNA and YSLEER. For the CDR3, the DNA is TGCGCCAGCAGCCAAGGATTAAGGACAGGGCTAAATTCACCCCTCCACTTT. This sequence encodes CASSQGLRTGLNSPLHF.

The chain links TRBV29-1 to TRBJ1-2; 8 bases agree with TRBD1. V shed 5 bases, J shed 2 bases, and the junction held 7 bases outside the gene matches. Germline lookup yields CDR1 SQVTM and CDR2 ANQGSEA. The CDR3 totals 14 residues. The CDR3 DNA reads TGCAGCGTTCCTGACAGGGGTCTCAACTATGGCTACACCTTC. It yields the protein CSVPDRGLNYGYTF.

The V and J genes are TRBV30 and TRBJ1-1; TRBD1 might be the D (6 bases). V gave up 7 bases and J gave up 4 bases, with 13 bases separating them. Per germline, CDR1 GTSNPN and CDR2 SVGIG (reference sequence). This CDR3 spans 12 amino acids. The CDR3 DNA is TGTGCCTCGAAGGGGGGGGGCACTGAAGCTTTCTTT. Protein: CASKGGGTEAFF.

This chain joins TRBV4-1 and TRBJ1-2; D gene ambiguous. V was cut by 0 bases and J by 3 bases, with 14 bases left in between. The CDR3 consists of 16 residues. Germline-derived CDR1 and CDR2 are MGHRA and YSYEKL. CDR3 nucleotide sequence: TGCGCCAGCAGCCAAGATGTTGGGGAGGTCTACTATGGCTACACCTTC. Its translation: CASSQDVGEVYYGYTF.

V is TRBV18 and J is TRBJ1-2; TRBD1 matches at 9 bases. V was clipped by 3 bases and J by 7 bases; unmatched bases: 6. The CDR3 covers 14 residues. CDR1 is KGHSH, CDR2 LQKENI, per germline. CDR3 in DNA: TGTGCCAGCTCACCGGAGGGACAGGGTACTGGCTACACCTTC. As protein: CASSPEGQGTGYTF.

This sequence joins TRBV6-5 and TRBJ2-7; no reliable D call. There are 16 residues in the CDR3. Germline lookup yields CDR1 MNHEY and CDR2 SVGAGI. V was shortened by 2 bases and J by 2 bases, with 16 bases between the two germline ends. The CDR3 coding sequence is TGTGCCAGCAGTTACCAGGCCAGCCCAATACCCTACGAGCAGTACTTC. This gives the protein CASSYQASPIPYEQYF.

The sample holds one count of this clone. The chain couples TRBV5-5 to TRBJ2-7, with D unresolved. This CDR3 contains 13 residues. The germline V gene has CDR1 SGHKS and CDR2 YYEKEE (reference sequence). V lost 2 bases and J lost 0, with 6 bases in between. Here the CDR3 DNA reads TGTGCCAGCAGCTTTCAGCCCTCCTACGAGCAGTACGTC. Translation: CASSFQPSYEQYV.

The chain carries TRBV5-1 and TRBJ2-7, with D unresolved. V lost 4 bases to trimming and J lost 5 bases, with 16 bases between them. The V gene's germline CDR1 is SGHRS and CDR2 YFSETQ. There are 14 residues in the CDR3. The CDR3 DNA reads TGCGCCAGCAGCCCCCAGGTAGGAGTCGACGAGCAGTACTTC. Translated: CASSPQVGVDEQYF.

The rearrangement links TRBV10-3 to TRBJ1-1; no definite D call. The CDR3 is 13 amino acids. Looked up from germline, CDR1 is ENHRY and CDR2 is SYGVKD. Trimming took off 11 bases at V and 4 bases at J, with 17 bases between the two ends. The chain's CDR3 is CALKPQISTEAFF. The CDR3 DNA reads as TGTGCCTTAAAGCCCCAAATCTCCACTGAAGCTTTCTTT.

This clone appeared a single time. This sequence joins TRBV7-9 and TRBJ2-1; D ambiguous. The CDR3 sequence is 15 residues long. Germline CDR1 SEHNR, CDR2 FQNEAQ (reference sequence). V was shortened by 5 bases and J by 0 bases, with 11 bases between the two germline ends. The CDR3 loop is CASSKALRSYNEQFF. Here the CDR3 DNA reads TGTGCCAGCAGCAAGGCGCTCCGCTCCTACAATGAGCAGTTCTTC.

The V and J genes are TRBV7-9 and TRBJ1-5; tentative D call: TRBD1 (6 bases). Germline CDR1 and CDR2: SEHNR and FQNEAQ (reference sequence). The CDR3 contains 14 residues. Trimming cost V 5 bases and J 8 bases, with 16 bases left between them. Written as DNA, the CDR3 is TGTGCCAGCAGCCCACAGGGCGTTGGAGAGCCCCAGCATTTT. This codes for CASSPQGVGEPQHF.

This sequence joins TRBV6-5 and TRBJ1-6; possibly TRBD1 for D (5 bases). V lost 2 bases and J lost 9, with 14 bases in between. From germline, CDR1 is MNHEY and CDR2 SVGAGI. The CDR3 sequence is 15 residues long. The CDR3 DNA reads as TGTGCCAGCAGTTACGGGGCAGGAAGGATTTCACCCCTCCACTTT. It translates to CASSYGAGRISPLHF.

The gene calls are TRBV5-1 and TRBJ1-2; D gene unclear. From germline, CDR1 is SGHRS and CDR2 YFSETQ. V gave up 4 bases and J gave up 3 bases, with 10 bases separating them. This CDR3 contains 13 residues. The CDR3 nucleotides read TGCGCCAGCAGCGAACAGTCCGACTATGGCTACACCTTC. The encoded protein is CASSEQSDYGYTF.

In nucleotides, the CDR3 is TGTGCCAGCAGTGAGCAGGGGAGCTTCTACGAGCAGTACGTC. It specifies CASSEQGSFYEQYV. This sequence joins TRBV2 and TRBJ2-7, with a tentative D call TRBD1 (6 bases). The CDR3 has 14 amino acids. V gave up 3 bases and J gave up 3 bases, with 12 bases separating them. Germline V gene lookup returns CDR1 SNHLY and CDR2 FYNNEI.